The sequence of this TCR beta chain was determined in a study of blood T cell repertoires in COVID-19. On this clone itself: Other nucleotide sequences in the sample specify the same CDR3.

Sequencing used immunoSEQ multiplex PCR; TCRdb keeps in-frame clones, though not all of them. The table shows some 350,000 clones, with around 89% occurring only once. Trimming shortened V by 2 bases and J by 0 bases, and 8 bases separated the two germline ends. Germline values: CDR1 SGDLS, CDR2 YYNGEE. CDR3 length: 14 amino acids. The receptor comes from a man aged 18 to 29 with active or convalescent COVID-19. V is TRBV9 and J is TRBJ1-1; D remains unclear. Specimen: peripheral blood. CDR3 coding DNA: TGTGCCAGCAGCGTGGGCAGCATGAACACTGAAGCTTTCTTT. Its translation: CASSVGSMNTEAFF.